This TCR beta chain was captured by sequencing in a study of PD-1 blockade in classical Hodgkin lymphoma. Germline V gives CDR1 SGHTA, CDR2 FQGNSA. Trimming took 5 bases from V and 0 from J, leaving 8 bases between them. The CDR3 runs to 14 residues. Time point: cycle 4 day 1 (C4D1), after 6 weeks of nivolumab. Relapse after autologous stem cell transplantation occurred in every patient, and brentuximab vedotin exposure varied. This table comes from immunoSEQ multiplex PCR, and its TCRdb copy is limited to in-frame clones, with some not included. In the table there are tens of thousands of clones, roughly three quarters of which are singletons.

The sequence came from a human donor with classical Hodgkin lymphoma. This chain joins TRBV7-2 and TRBJ2-1; D is perhaps TRBD2 (6 bases). The specimen comprised peripheral blood mononuclear cells (PBMCs), sampled before the fourth cycle of nivolumab. The CDR3 here is CASSRTISYNEQFF. For the CDR3, the DNA is TGTGCCAGCAGCAGGACTATCTCCTACAATGAGCAGTTCTTC. Using reference TRBV7-2 and TRBJ2-1 for the parts outside the CDR3, the full variable domain is GAGVSQSPSNKVTEKGKDVELRCDPISGHTALYWYRQSLGQGLEFLIYFQGNSAPDKSGLPSDRFSAERTGGSVSTLTIQRTQQEDSAVYLCASSRTISYNEQFFGPGTRLTVL.